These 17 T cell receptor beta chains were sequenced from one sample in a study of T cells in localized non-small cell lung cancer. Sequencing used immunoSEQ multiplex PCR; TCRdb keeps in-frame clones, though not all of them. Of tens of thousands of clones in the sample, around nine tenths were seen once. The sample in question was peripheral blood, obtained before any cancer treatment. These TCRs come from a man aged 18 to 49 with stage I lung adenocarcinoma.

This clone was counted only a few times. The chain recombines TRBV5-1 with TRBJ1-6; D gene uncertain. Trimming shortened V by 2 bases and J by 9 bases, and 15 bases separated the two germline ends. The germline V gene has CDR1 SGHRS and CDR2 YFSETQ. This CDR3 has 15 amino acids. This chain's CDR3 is CASSFDSAIGSPLHF. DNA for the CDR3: TGCGCCAGCAGCTTCGATTCGGCGATAGGTTCACCCCTCCACTTT.

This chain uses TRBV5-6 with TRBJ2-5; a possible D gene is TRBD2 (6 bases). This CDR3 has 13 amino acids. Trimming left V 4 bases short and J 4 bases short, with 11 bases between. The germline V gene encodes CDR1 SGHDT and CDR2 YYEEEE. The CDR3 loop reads CASSGGPGETQYF. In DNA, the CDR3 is TGTGCCAGCAGCGGAGGGCCTGGAGAGACCCAGTACTTC.

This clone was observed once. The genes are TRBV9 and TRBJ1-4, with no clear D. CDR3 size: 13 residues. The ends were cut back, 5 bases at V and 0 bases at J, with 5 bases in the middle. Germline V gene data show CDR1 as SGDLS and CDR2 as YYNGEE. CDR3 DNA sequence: TGTGCCAGCAGTTCTCCAACTAATGAAAAACTGTTTTTT. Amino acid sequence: CASSSPTNEKLFF.

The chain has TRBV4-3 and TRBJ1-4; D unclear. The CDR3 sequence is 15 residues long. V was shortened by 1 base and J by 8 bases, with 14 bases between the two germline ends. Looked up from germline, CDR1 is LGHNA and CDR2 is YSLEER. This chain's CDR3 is CASSQAHTAGEKLFF. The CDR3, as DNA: TGCGCCAGCAGCCAAGCTCATACAGCTGGGGAAAAACTGTTTTTT.

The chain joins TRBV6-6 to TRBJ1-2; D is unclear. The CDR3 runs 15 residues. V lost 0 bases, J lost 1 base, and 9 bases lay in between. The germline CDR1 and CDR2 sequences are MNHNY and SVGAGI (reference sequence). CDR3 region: CASSYSTADNYGYTF. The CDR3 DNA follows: TGTGCCAGCAGTTACTCGACGGCGGATAACTATGGCTACACCTTC.

CDR3 protein: CASSPEANTEAFF. The CDR3 nucleotides are TGTGCCAGCAGCCCGGAGGCGAACACTGAAGCTTTCTTT. This chain connects TRBV11-2 to TRBJ1-1; D gene uncertain. The CDR3 extends over 13 amino acids. Germline CDR1 and CDR2: SGHAT and FQNNGV. V was pared by 5 bases and J by 1 base, with 8 bases between.

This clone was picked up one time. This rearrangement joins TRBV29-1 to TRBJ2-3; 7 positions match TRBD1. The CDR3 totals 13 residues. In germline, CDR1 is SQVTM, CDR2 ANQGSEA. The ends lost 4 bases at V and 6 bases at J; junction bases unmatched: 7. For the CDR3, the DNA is TGCAGCGTTGGAATCGGACAGGCCGATACGCAGTATTTT. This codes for CSVGIGQADTQYF.

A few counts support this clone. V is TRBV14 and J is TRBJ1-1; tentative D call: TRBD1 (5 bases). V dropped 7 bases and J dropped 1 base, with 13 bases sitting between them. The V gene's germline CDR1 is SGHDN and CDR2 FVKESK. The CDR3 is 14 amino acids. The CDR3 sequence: CASTPLGGNTEAFF. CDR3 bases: TGTGCCAGCACCCCCCTCGGGGGGAACACTGAAGCTTTCTTT.

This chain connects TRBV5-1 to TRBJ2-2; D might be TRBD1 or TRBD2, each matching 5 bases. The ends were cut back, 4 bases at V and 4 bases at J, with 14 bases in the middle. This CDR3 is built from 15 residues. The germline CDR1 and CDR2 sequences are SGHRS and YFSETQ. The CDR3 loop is CASSPQGPITGELFF. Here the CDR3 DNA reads TGCGCCAGCAGCCCCCAGGGACCCATCACCGGGGAGCTGTTTTTT.

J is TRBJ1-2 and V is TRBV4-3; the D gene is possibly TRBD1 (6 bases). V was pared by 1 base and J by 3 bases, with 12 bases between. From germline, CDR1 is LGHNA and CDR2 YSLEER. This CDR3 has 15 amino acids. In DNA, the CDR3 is TGCGCCAGCAGCCAAGGACAGGTACGGGACTATGGCTACACCTTC. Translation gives CASSQGQVRDYGYTF.

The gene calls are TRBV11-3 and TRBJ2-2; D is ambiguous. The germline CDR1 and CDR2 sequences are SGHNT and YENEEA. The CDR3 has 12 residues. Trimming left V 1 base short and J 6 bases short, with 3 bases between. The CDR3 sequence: CASSLGSGELFF. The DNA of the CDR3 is TGTGCCAGCAGCTTAGGTTCCGGGGAGCTGTTTTTT. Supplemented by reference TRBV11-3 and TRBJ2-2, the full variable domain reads EAGVVQSPRYKIIEKKQPVAFWCNPISGHNTLYWYLQNLGQGPELLIRYENEEAVDDSQLPKDRFSAERLKGVDSTLKIQPAELGDSAVYLCASSLGSGELFFGEGSRLTVL.

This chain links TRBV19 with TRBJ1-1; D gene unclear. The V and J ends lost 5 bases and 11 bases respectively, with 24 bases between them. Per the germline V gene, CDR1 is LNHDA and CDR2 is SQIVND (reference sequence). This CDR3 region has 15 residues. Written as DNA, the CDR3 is TGTGCCAGTAGTTTAACTGGGCCCATCCCCTCTGCGGCTTTCTTT. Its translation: CASSLTGPIPSAAFF.

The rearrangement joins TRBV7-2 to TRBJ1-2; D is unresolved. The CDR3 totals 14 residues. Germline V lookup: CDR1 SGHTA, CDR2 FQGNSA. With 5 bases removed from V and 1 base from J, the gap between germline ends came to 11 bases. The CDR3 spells CASSINLSNYGYTF. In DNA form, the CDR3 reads TGTGCCAGCAGCATTAACCTCAGTAACTATGGCTACACCTTC. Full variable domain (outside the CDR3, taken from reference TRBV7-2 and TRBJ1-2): GAGVSQSPSNKVTEKGKDVELRCDPISGHTALYWYRQSLGQGLEFLIYFQGNSAPDKSGLPSDRFSAERTGGSVSTLTIQRTQQEDSAVYLCASSINLSNYGYTFGSGTRLTVV.

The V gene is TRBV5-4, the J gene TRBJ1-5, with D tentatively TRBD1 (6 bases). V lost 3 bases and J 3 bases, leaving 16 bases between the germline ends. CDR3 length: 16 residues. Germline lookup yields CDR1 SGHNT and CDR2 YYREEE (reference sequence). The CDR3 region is CASSSDRTPHNQPQHF. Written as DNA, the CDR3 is TGTGCCAGCAGCTCTGACAGGACCCCCCACAATCAGCCCCAGCATTTT.

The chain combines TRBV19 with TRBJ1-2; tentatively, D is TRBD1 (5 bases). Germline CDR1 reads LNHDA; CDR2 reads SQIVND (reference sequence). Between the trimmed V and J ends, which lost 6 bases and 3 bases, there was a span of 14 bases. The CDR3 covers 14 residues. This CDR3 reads CASRSTGTDYGYTF. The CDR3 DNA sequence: TGTGCCAGTAGGAGCACCGGGACGGACTATGGCTACACCTTC.

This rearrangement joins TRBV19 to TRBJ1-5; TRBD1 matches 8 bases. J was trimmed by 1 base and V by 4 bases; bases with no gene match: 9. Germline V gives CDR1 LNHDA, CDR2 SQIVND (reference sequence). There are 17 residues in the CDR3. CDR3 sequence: CASSTQTGARSNQPQHF. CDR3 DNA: TGTGCCAGTAGTACCCAGACAGGGGCGAGAAGCAATCAGCCCCAGCATTTT.

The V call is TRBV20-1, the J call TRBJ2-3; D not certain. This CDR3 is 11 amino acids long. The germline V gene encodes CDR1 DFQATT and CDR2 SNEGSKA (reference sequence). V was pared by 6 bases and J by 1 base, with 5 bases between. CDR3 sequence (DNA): TGCAGTGCCGCGGGCACAGATACGCAGTATTTT. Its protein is CSAAGTDTQYF.